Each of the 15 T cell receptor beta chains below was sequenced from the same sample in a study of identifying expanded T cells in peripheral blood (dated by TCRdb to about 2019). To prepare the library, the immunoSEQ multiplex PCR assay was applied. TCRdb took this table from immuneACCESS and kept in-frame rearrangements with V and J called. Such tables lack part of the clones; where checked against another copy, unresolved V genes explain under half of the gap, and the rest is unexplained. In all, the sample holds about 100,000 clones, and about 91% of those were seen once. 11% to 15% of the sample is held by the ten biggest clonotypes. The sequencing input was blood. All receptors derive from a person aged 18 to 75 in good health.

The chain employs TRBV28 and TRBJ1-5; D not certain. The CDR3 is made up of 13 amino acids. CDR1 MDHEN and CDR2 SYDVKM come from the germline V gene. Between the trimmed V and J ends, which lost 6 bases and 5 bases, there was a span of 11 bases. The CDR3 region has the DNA TGTGCCAGCAGGGAAGGGTTGTATCAGCCCCAGCATTTT. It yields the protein CASREGLYQPQHF. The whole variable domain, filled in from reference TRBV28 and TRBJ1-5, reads DVKVTQSSRYLVKRTGEKVFLECVQDMDHENMFWYRQDPGLGLRLIYFSYDVKMKEKGDIPEGYSVSREKKERFSLILESASTNQTSMYLCASREGLYQPQHFGDGTRLSIL.

The CDR3 spells CASSESDVREQFF. CDR3 DNA: TGCGCCAGCAGTGAAAGCGACGTCAGGGAGCAGTTCTTC. The V call is TRBV10-1, the J call TRBJ2-1; unclear D gene. V was trimmed by 3 bases and J by 10 bases, leaving 13 bases between them. The CDR3 covers 13 residues. Per germline, CDR1 WNHNN and CDR2 SYGVQD (reference sequence).

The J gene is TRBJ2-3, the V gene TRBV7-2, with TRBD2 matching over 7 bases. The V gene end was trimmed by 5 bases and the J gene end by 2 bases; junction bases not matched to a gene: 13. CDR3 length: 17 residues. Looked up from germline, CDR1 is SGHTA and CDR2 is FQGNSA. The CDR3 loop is CASSPRFGGGSTDTQYF. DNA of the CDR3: TGTGCCAGCAGCCCCCGTTTTGGCGGGGGATCCACAGATACGCAGTATTTT. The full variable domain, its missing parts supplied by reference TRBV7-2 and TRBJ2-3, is GAGVSQSPSNKVTEKGKDVELRCDPISGHTALYWYRQSLGQGLEFLIYFQGNSAPDKSGLPSDRFSAERTGGSVSTLTIQRTQQEDSAVYLCASSPRFGGGSTDTQYFGPGTRLTVL.

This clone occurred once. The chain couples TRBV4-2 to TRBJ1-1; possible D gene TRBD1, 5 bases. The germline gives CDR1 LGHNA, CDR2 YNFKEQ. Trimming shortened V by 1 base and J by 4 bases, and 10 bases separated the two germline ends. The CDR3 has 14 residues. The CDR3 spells CASSQGDSPTEAFF. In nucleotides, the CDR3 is TGTGCCAGCAGCCAAGGGGACTCTCCCACTGAAGCTTTCTTT.

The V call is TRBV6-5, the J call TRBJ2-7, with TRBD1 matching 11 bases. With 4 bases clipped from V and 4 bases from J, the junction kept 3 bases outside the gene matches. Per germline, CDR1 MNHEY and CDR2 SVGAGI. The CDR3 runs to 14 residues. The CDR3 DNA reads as TGTGCCAGCAGTTCGGACAGGGGGCAATACGAGCAGTACTTC. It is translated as CASSSDRGQYEQYF.

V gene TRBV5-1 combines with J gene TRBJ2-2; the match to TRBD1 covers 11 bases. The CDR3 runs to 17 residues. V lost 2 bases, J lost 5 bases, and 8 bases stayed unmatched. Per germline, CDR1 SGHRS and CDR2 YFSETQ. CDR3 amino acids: CASSFQGQGARTGELFF. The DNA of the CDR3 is TGCGCCAGCAGCTTCCAAGGACAGGGGGCGCGTACCGGGGAGCTGTTTTTT. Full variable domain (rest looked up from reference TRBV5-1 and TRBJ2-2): KAGVTQTPRYLIKTRGQQVTLSCSPISGHRSVSWYQQTPGQGLQFLFEYFSETQRNKGNFPGRFSGRQFSNSRSEMNVSTLELGDSALYLCASSFQGQGARTGELFFGEGSRLTVL.

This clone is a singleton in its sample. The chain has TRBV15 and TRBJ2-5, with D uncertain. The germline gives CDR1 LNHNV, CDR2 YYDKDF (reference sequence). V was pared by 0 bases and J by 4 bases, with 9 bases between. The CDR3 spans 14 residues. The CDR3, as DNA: TGTGCCACCAGCAGAGATCCTTCGGGAGAGACCCAGTACTTC. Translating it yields CATSRDPSGETQYF.

Here the CDR3 reads CSAVDDRAGYGYTF. In DNA, the CDR3 is TGCAGCGCCGTCGACGACAGGGCAGGCTATGGCTACACCTTC. The genes are TRBV29-1 and TRBJ1-2; 7 bases are shared with TRBD1. The CDR3 covers 14 residues. V lost 7 bases, J lost 4 bases, and 12 bases stayed unmatched. Germline lookup yields CDR1 SQVTM and CDR2 ANQGSEA.

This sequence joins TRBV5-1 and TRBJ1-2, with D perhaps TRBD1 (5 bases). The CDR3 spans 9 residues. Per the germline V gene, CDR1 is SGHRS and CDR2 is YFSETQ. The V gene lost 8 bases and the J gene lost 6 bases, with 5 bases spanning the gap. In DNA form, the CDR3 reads TGCGCCAGGGGGGATGGCTACACCTTC. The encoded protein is CARGDGYTF.

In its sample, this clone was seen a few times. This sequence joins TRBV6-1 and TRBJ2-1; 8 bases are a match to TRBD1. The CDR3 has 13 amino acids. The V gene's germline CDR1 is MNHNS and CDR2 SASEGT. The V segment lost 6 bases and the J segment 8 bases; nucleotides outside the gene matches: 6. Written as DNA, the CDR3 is TGTGCCAGCAGGGACAGGGCCTGGGATGAGCAGTTCTTC. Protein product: CASRDRAWDEQFF.

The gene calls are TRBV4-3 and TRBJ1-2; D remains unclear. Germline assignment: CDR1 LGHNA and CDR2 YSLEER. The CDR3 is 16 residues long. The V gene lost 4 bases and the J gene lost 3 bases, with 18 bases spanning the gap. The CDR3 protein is CASSPLRGLTDYGYTF. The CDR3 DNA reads TGCGCCAGCAGCCCTTTAAGAGGCTTGACGGACTATGGCTACACCTTC.

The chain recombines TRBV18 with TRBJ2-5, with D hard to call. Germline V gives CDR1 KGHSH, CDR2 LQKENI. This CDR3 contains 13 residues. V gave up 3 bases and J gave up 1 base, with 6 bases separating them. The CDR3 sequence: CASSPVSQETQYF. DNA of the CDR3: TGTGCCAGCTCACCGGTCAGCCAAGAGACCCAGTACTTC.

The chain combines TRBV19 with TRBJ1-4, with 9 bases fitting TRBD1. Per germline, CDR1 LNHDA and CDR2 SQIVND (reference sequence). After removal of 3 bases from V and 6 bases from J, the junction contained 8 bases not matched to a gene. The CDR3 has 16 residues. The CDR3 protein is CASSMRNRGLYEKLFF. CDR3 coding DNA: TGTGCCAGTAGTATGCGAAACAGGGGGCTCTATGAAAAACTGTTTTTT.

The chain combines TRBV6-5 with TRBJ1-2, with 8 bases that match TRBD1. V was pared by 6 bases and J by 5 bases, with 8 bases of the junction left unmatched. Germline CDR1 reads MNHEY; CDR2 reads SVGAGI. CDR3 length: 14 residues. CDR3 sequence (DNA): TGTGCCAGCAGCGGACAGGGTAGGGTTTATGGCTACACCTTC. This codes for CASSGQGRVYGYTF.

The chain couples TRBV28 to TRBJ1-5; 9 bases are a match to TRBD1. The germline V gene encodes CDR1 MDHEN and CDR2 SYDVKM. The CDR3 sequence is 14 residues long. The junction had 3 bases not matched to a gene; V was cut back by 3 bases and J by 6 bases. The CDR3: CASSFGTGSQPQHF. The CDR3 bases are TGTGCCAGCAGTTTCGGGACAGGGAGTCAGCCCCAGCATTTT.